This TCR beta chain was sequenced for a study of blood T cell repertoires in COVID-19. Germline values: CDR1 PRHDT, CDR2 FYEKMQ (reference sequence). Trimming stripped 8 bases from V and 1 base from J, with 11 bases between. This CDR3 comprises 14 residues. TCRdb's copy holds only in-frame clones and misses some; the assay was immunoSEQ multiplex PCR. This table has 350,000 to 450,000 clones, roughly 90% appearing once. The source is a man in his forties with acute or convalescent COVID-19. Sequenced sample: peripheral blood. The chain links TRBV13 to TRBJ2-2; perhaps TRBD1 as D (6 bases). The CDR3 is CASSPDRNTGELFF. The CDR3 DNA reads as TGTGCCAGCTCACCGGACAGGAACACCGGGGAGCTGTTTTTT.